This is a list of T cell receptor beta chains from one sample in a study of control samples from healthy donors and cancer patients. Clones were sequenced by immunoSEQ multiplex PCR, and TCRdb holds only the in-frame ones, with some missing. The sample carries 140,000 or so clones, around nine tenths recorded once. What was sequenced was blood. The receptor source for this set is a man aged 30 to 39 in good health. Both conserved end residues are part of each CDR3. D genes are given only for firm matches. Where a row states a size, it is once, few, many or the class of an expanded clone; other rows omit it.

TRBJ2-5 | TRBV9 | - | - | TGTGCCAGCAGCGTAGCTTGGGGCAGCCAAGAGACCCAGTACTTC | CASSVAWGSQETQYF
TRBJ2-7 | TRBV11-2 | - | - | TGTGCCAGCAGCTTAGATCGGGGGTCCGAGCAGTACTTC | CASSLDRGSEQYF
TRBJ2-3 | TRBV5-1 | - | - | TGCGCCAGCAGCACTGACCCCACAGTGACAGATACGCAGTATTTT | CASSTDPTVTDTQYF
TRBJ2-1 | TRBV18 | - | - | TGTGCCAGCTCACCACCGGGTCACGAATGGGAGCAGTTCTTC | CASSPPGHEWEQFF
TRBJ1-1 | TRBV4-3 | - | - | TGCGCCAGCAGCCAAGGAAGATCGAACACTGAAGCTTTCTTT | CASSQGRSNTEAFF
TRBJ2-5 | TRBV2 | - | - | TGTGCCAGCAGTGGAATGGGCCAAGAGACCCAGTACTTC | CASSGMGQETQYF
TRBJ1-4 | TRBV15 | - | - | TGTGCCACCAGCAGGAACAGGGAAACAACTAATGAAAAACTGTTTTTT | CATSRNRETTNEKLFF
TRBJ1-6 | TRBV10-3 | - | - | TGTGCCATCAGTGAGACGAAAGGTGAAAGATACCAGGGTTCACCCCTCCACTTT | CAISETKGERYQGSPLHF
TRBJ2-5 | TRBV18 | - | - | TGTGCCAGCTCACCACCGGGCCAAGAGACCCAGTACTTC | CASSPPGQETQYF
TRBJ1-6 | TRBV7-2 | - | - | TGTGCCAGCAGCAGTCAGGGAGGGGTAGGTTCACCCCTCCACTTT | CASSSQGGVGSPLHF
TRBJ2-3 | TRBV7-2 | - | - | TGTGCCAGCAGCGCGGAGGGCCGCAAAGATACGCAGTATTTT | CASSAEGRKDTQYF
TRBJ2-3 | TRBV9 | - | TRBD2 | TGTGCCAGCAGCGTAGAGCCTAGCGGGGGGCCGTTCCCAACAGATACGCAGTATTTT | CASSVEPSGGPFPTDTQYF
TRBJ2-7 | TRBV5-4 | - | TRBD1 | TGTGCCAGCAGCCCGGACAGGAGCCACGAGCAGTACTTC | CASSPDRSHEQYF
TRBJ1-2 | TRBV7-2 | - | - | TGTGCCAGCAGCTTCCGCGACCTCGGCGGTGGCTACACCTTC | CASSFRDLGGGYTF
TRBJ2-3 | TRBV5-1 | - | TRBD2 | TGCGCCAGCAGCTTAGGCGGGGGGGCCGAGAGCACAGATACGCAGTATTTT | CASSLGGGAESTDTQYF
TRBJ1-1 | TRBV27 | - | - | TGTGCCAGCAGTTTTCTGGGGTCAGGGATAACAACTGAAGCTTTCTTT | CASSFLGSGITTEAFF
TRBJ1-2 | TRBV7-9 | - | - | TGTGCCAGCAGCCCCCCGACATTGTACTATGGCTACACCTTC | CASSPPTLYYGYTF
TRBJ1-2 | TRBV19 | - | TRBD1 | TGTGCCAGTAGTAGAAACTGGGACAGTTTGAACTATGGCTACACCTTC | CASSRNWDSLNYGYTF
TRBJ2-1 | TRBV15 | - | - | TGTGCCACCAGCCTGCGAGGTCGGGACGGGGAGCAGTTCTTC | CATSLRGRDGEQFF
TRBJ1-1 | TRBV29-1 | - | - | TGCAGCGTCGCCGGGATCATGGGGACTGAAGCTTTCTTT | CSVAGIMGTEAFF
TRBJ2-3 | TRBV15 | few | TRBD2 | TGTGCCACCAGCACACGGACAGGGTCAACTAGCGGGAAGAAAAGCACAGATACGCAGTATTTT | CATSTRTGSTSGKKSTDTQYF
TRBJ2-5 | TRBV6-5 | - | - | TGTGCCAGCAGTTACTCAGGACAGCAAGGGACCCAGTACTTC | CASSYSGQQGTQYF
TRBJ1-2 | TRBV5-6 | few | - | TGTGCCAGCAGCGCCCAGGTTCCAGTTGAAGGCTACACCTTC | CASSAQVPVEGYTF
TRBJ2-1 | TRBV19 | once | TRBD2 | TGTGCCAGTGGCAGGACTAGCGGGAGTTTGAATGAGCAGTTCTTC | CASGRTSGSLNEQFF
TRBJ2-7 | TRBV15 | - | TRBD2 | TGTGCCACCAGCAAAGATAGCGGGAGAGGGTTATACGAGCAGTACTTC | CATSKDSGRGLYEQYF
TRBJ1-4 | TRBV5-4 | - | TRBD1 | TGTGCCAGCAGCTTAGGACAGGGGGAAGTTGAAAAACTGTTTTTT | CASSLGQGEVEKLFF
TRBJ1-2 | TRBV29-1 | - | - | TGCAGCGTTGTGGCTGCCTATGGCTACACCTTC | CSVVAAYGYTF
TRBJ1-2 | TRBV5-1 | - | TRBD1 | TGCGCCAGCAGCCCCGGGACAGGGGACAACTATGGCTACACCTTC | CASSPGTGDNYGYTF
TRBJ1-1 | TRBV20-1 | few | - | TGCAGGGGTAAACGAGGGGCTGAAGCTTTCTTT | CRGKRGAEAFF
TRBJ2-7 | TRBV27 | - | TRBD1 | TGTGCCAGCAGTCAGACAGGGAACGAGCAGTACTTC | CASSQTGNEQYF
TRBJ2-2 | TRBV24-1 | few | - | TGTGCCACCAGTGATCAGGCCGGGACAACGAGCGAAAAGAACACCGGGGAGCTGTTTTTT | CATSDQAGTTSEKNTGELFF
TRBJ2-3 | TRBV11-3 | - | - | TGTGCCAGCAGCTTAGATTCCCGAGGACCAAATACGCAGTATTTT | CASSLDSRGPNTQYF
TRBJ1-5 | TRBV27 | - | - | TGTGCCAGCAGTATTACAGCCGACCAGCCCCAGCATTTT | CASSITADQPQHF
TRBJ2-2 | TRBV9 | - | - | TGTGCCAGCAGCGTAGTGGTTAGCCACGGGAGAGGCGCCGGGGAGCTGTTTTTT | CASSVVVSHGRGAGELFF
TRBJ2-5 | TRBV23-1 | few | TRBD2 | TGCGCCAGCAGTCCTTCCCAGCGGGAGGGCCAGGGTCGAGAGACCCAGTACTTC | CASSPSQREGQGRETQYF
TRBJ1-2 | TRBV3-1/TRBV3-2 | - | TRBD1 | TGTGCCAGCAGCCAGGGACAGTTCCCCTCCTATGGCTACACCTTC | CASSQGQFPSYGYTF
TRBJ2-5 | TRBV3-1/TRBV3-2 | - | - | TGTGCCAGCAGCGGGAGTGGAGGCCAAGAGACCCAGTACTTC | CASSGSGGQETQYF
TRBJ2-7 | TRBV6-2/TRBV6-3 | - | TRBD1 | TGTGCCAGCAGCGACAGGGCTTGGGAGCAGTACTTC | CASSDRAWEQYF
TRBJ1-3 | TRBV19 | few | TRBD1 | TGTGCCAGTACCCCTGTGACAGGGTACGGAGGAAACACCATATATTTT | CASTPVTGYGGNTIYF
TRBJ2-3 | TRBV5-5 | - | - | TGTGCCAGCAGCGGGGGATCATTGAGCACAGATACGCAGTATTTT | CASSGGSLSTDTQYF
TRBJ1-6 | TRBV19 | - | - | TGTGCCAGTAGTACCGCCGCAGGAAGCCGCTCCTATAATTCACCCCTCCACTTT | CASSTAAGSRSYNSPLHF
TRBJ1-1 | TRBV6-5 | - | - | TGTGCCAGCAGCCACGGGGCTGAAGCTTTCTTT | CASSHGAEAFF
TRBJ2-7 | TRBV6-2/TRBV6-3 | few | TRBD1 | TGTGCCAGCAGATACGGACAGGGTTTCGCCTACGAGCAGTACTTC | CASRYGQGFAYEQYF
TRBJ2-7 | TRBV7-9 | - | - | TGTGCCAGCAGCTTTGACACCTACGAGCAGTACTTC | CASSFDTYEQYF
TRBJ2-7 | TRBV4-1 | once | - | TGCGCCAGCAGCCAAGATCTTAGGGCAGGGGGGAAACTAATCCAGTACTTC | CASSQDLRAGGKLIQYF
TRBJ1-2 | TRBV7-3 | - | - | TGTGCCAGCAGCTTGGGGTTCGTGGGGGCCTACACCTTC | CASSLGFVGAYTF
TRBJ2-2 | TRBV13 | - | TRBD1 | TGTGCCAGCACCCCTGAATCAGGGGGCCACGGGGAGCTGTTTTTT | CASTPESGGHGELFF
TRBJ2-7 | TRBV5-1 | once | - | TGCGCCAGCAGCCCAAGGACAGACTCCTACGAGCAGTACTTC | CASSPRTDSYEQYF